This is a list of T cell receptor beta chains from one sample in a study of CD8+ T cells in alopecia areata. Sequencing was performed with immunoSEQ multiplex PCR; in TCRdb, only in-frame clones are kept and a portion is missing. The sample holds some 200,000 clones, 60% seen once. The sample consisted of CD4+ T cells sorted from blood, taken at week 4, from a patient treated with tofacitinib. The receptors were sampled from a human donor with alopecia areata. Each CDR3 is given with its conserved first and last residue. D genes are given only for firm matches. A clone size is listed for some rows: how often the clone was seen (once, few, many), or a class if it is expanded.

clone_size	d_call	v_call	j_call	cdr3_aa	cdr3_nt
-	TRBD2	TRBV13	TRBJ2-1	CASSAGLAGGHNEQFF	TGTGCCAGCAGCGCGGGACTAGCGGGGGGGCACAATGAGCAGTTCTTC
-	-	TRBV5-1	TRBJ2-2	CASSFRADTGELFF	TGCGCCAGCTCATTCAGGGCAGACACCGGGGAGCTGTTTTTT
-	-	TRBV2	TRBJ1-5	CASREGDKRSQPQHF	TGTGCCAGCAGGGAGGGGGACAAACGGAGTCAGCCCCAGCATTTT
-	-	TRBV7-9	TRBJ1-1	CASSAKGKAQAFF	TGTGCCAGCAGCGCGAAGGGAAAGGCCCAAGCTTTCTTT
once	TRBD1	TRBV6-6	TRBJ1-2	CASRTQGVVYGYTF	TGTGCCAGCAGAACTCAGGGGGTTGTCTATGGCTACACCTTC
-	TRBD1	TRBV29-1	TRBJ1-2	CSARQGNYGYTF	TGCAGCGCCCGACAGGGGAACTATGGCTACACCTTC
-	-	TRBV30	TRBJ2-3	CAWSYRSTDTQYF	TGTGCCTGGAGTTACCGATCCACAGATACGCAGTATTTT
-	-	TRBV2	TRBJ1-1	CASSGWGSTEAFF	TGTGCCAGCAGTGGCTGGGGGAGCACTGAAGCTTTCTTT
few	-	TRBV19	TRBJ1-1	CASSIRSLSGVRTEAFF	TGTGCCAGTAGTATTCGGTCCCTGTCAGGGGTACGGACTGAAGCTTTCTTT
-	-	TRBV29-1	TRBJ2-5	CSDKRVSQETQYF	TGCAGCGACAAGCGGGTTAGCCAAGAGACCCAGTACTTC
few	TRBD2	TRBV27	TRBJ2-7	CASSSLGGGADYEQYF	TGTGCCAGCAGTTCCCTCGGGGGGGGCGCAGACTACGAGCAGTACTTC
-	-	TRBV7-9	TRBJ2-3	CAATEGLSTDTQYF	TGTGCCGCTACCGAGGGTCTTAGCACAGATACGCAGTATTTT
-	-	TRBV25-1	TRBJ2-7	CASSEYPTENEQYF	TGTGCCAGCAGTGAATATCCTACAGAGAACGAGCAGTACTTC
few	-	TRBV5-1	TRBJ2-4	CASSLRDQGVAKNIQYF	TGCGCCAGCAGCTTGAGGGACCAGGGAGTAGCCAAAAACATTCAGTACTTC
-	-	TRBV5-1	TRBJ2-7	CASSTSRDYEQYF	TGCGCCAGCAGCACGAGCAGGGACTACGAGCAGTACTTC
once	-	TRBV15	TRBJ1-2	CATSREDYGYTF	TGTGCCACCAGCAGAGAGGACTATGGCTACACCTTC
-	-	TRBV2	TRBJ2-5	CASSEDRETQYF	TGTGCCAGCAGTGAGGACCGGGAGACCCAGTACTTC
-	TRBD1	TRBV5-6	TRBJ2-7	CASSLGQGAYEQYF	TGTGCCAGCAGCCTTGGACAGGGCGCCTACGAGCAGTACTTC
-	-	TRBV30	TRBJ1-4	CAWSFSTTNEKLFF	TGTGCCTGGAGTTTCTCTACAACTAATGAAAAACTGTTTTTT
few	TRBD2	TRBV29-1	TRBJ2-2	CSVEGAGGTGELFF	TGCAGCGTTGAGGGCGCGGGGGGTACCGGGGAGCTGTTTTTT
-	TRBD1	TRBV6-5	TRBJ2-5	CATRDSSWTQYF	TGTGCCACCCGGGACAGCTCTTGGACCCAGTACTTC
few	-	TRBV30	TRBJ2-6	CAWSVRGLSGANVLTF	TGTGCCTGGAGTGTGCGGGGACTCTCTGGGGCCAACGTCCTGACTTTC
-	-	TRBV30	TRBJ1-5	CAWSRQPNQPQHF	TGTGCCTGGAGCCGACAGCCCAATCAGCCCCAGCATTTT
few	-	TRBV30	TRBJ2-7	CAWSVRREEQYF	TGTGCCTGGAGTGTTAGGAGGGAGGAGCAGTACTTC
once	-	TRBV13	TRBJ2-5	CASSDMDSQETQYF	TGTGCCAGCAGCGACATGGACAGTCAAGAGACCCAGTACTTC
-	TRBD2	TRBV30	TRBJ2-5	CAWSPYRGGLQETQYF	TGTGCCTGGAGTCCCTACCGGGGGGGCTTACAAGAGACCCAGTACTTC
-	TRBD1	TRBV30	TRBJ2-7	CAWSVDERDRGPEQYF	TGTGCCTGGAGTGTAGACGAGCGGGACAGGGGGCCCGAGCAGTACTTC
few	-	TRBV29-1	TRBJ2-1	CSVAAVSYNEQFF	TGCAGCGTTGCGGCGGTCTCCTACAATGAGCAGTTCTTC
-	-	TRBV27	TRBJ1-5	CASSTREGGSNQPQHF	TGTGCCAGCAGTACCAGGGAGGGAGGTAGCAATCAGCCCCAGCATTTT
-	-	TRBV30	TRBJ1-1	CAWNAAPENTEAFF	TGTGCCTGGAATGCGGCTCCAGAGAACACTGAAGCTTTCTTT
-	-	TRBV2	TRBJ1-2	CASRSRGGPPYGYTF	TGTGCCAGCAGGAGTCGGGGGGGGCCTCCCTACGGCTACACCTTC
-	TRBD1	TRBV29-1	TRBJ2-7	CSVAEDRVSEQYF	TGCAGCGTTGCGGAGGACAGGGTTAGCGAGCAGTACTTC
-	TRBD1	TRBV10-3	TRBJ1-5	CAISQEGAHQPQHF	TGTGCCATCAGTCAGGAGGGGGCTCATCAGCCCCAGCATTTT
-	-	TRBV7-2	TRBJ2-7	CASSFRGRGAYEQYF	TGTGCCAGCAGCTTTAGGGGCAGGGGGGCATACGAGCAGTACTTC
-	TRBD2	TRBV11-2	TRBJ2-1	CASSKDGLAGGEQFF	TGTGCCAGCAGCAAAGATGGACTAGCGGGGGGGGAGCAGTTCTTC
-	-	TRBV7-9	TRBJ1-1	CASSLQGNTEAFF	TGTGCCAGCAGCTTACAAGGGAACACTGAAGCTTTCTTT
-	-	TRBV29-1	TRBJ1-1	CSVGQGDTEAFF	TGCAGCGTTGGACAAGGGGACACTGAAGCTTTCTTT
-	TRBD2	TRBV4-1	TRBJ2-5	CASSQERGLPRETQYF	TGCGCCAGCAGCCAAGAGAGGGGACTACCACGAGAGACCCAGTACTTC
-	-	TRBV29-1	TRBJ1-3	CSAHSVSSGNTIYF	TGCAGCGCCCACTCAGTGAGCTCTGGAAACACCATATATTTT
-	TRBD1	TRBV11-3	TRBJ2-1	CASSLGQGRNEQFF	TGTGCCAGCAGCCTGGGACAGGGGAGAAATGAGCAGTTCTTC
-	-	TRBV7-9	TRBJ1-2	CASSALIGGYTF	TGTGCCAGCAGCGCCTTGATAGGCGGCTACACCTTC
-	TRBD1	TRBV7-7	TRBJ2-7	CASSKDRGDEQYF	TGTGCTAGCAGTAAGGACAGGGGCGACGAGCAGTACTTC
-	-	TRBV7-9	TRBJ1-1	CASSSPMGTPRPSTEAFF	TGTGCCAGCAGCTCCCCCATGGGGACTCCGCGACCGAGCACTGAAGCTTTCTTT
-	-	TRBV19	TRBJ1-1	CASSKVWDTEAFF	TGTGCCAGTAGTAAGGTATGGGACACTGAAGCTTTCTTT
-	-	TRBV25-1	TRBJ2-3	CASSESTAGRTDTQYF	TGTGCCAGCAGTGAAAGTACGGCAGGGAGGACAGATACGCAGTATTTT
-	-	TRBV29-1	TRBJ1-2	CSVERTGSYGYTF	TGCAGCGTTGAGCGCACAGGGAGCTATGGCTACACCTTC
-	-	TRBV29-1	TRBJ2-1	CSALGGEGTASYNEQFF	TGCAGCGCCCTGGGGGGAGAGGGAACAGCCTCCTACAATGAGCAGTTCTTC
-	-	TRBV23-1	TRBJ1-2	CASIGPYRYTF	TGCGCCAGCATCGGGCCTTATCGCTACACCTTC
few	TRBD2	TRBV28	TRBJ2-7	CASSVAGGPHEQYF	TGTGCCAGCAGTGTAGCGGGGGGGCCCCACGAGCAGTACTTC
-	-	TRBV27	TRBJ1-5	CASRDPRGPQHF	TGTGCCAGCCGAGACCCAAGAGGGCCCCAGCATTTT
-	-	TRBV7-2	TRBJ1-1	CASSRAGDSPEAFF	TGTGCCAGCAGCCGCGCGGGTGATTCGCCTGAAGCTTTCTTT
-	TRBD1	TRBV7-9	TRBJ2-1	CASSSNLGTGIDEQFF	TGTGCCAGCAGCTCCAACCTCGGGACAGGGATCGATGAGCAGTTCTTC
-	TRBD2	TRBV27	TRBJ2-5	CASSLSGTSRQTQYF	TGTGCCAGCAGTTTATCGGGGACTAGCCGTCAGACCCAGTACTTC
-	-	TRBV29-1	TRBJ1-1	CSVVRPAEAFF	TGCAGCGTTGTTCGACCGGCTGAAGCTTTCTTT